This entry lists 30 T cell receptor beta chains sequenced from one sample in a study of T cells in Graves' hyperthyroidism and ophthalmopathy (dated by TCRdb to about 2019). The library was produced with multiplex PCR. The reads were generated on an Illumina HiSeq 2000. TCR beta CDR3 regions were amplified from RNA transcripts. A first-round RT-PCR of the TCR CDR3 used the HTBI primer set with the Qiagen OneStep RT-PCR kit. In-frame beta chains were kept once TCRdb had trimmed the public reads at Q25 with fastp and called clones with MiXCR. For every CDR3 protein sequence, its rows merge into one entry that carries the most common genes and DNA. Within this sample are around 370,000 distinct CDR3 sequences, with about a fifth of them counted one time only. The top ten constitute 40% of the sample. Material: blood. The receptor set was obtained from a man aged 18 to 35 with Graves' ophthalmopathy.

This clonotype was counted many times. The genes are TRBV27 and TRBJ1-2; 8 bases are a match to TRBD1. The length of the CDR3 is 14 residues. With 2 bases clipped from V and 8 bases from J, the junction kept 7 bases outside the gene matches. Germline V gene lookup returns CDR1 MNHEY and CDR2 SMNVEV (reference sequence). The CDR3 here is CASSLRGQVGGYTF. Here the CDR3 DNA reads TGTGCCAGCAGTTTACGGGGACAGGTTGGGGGCTACACCTTC.

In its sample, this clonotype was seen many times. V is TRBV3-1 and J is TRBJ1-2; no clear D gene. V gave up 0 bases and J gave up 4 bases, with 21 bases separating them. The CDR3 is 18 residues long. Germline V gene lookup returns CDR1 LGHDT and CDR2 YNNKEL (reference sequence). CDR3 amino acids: CASSQDASTGPLAYGYTF. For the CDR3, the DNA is TGTGCCAGCAGCCAAGATGCTTCGACCGGCCCTCTAGCCTATGGCTACACCTTC. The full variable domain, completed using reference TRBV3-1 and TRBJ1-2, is DTAVSQTPKYLVTQMGNDKSIKCEQNLGHDTMYWYKQDSKKFLKIMFSYNNKELIINETVPNRFSPKSPDKAHLNLHINSLELGDSAVYFCASSQDASTGPLAYGYTFGSGTRLTVV.

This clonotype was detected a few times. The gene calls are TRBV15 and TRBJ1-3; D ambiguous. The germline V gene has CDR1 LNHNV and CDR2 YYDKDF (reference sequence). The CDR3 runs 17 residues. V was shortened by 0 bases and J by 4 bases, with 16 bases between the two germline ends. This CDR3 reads CATSRDQLRSYGNTIYF. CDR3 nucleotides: TGTGCCACCAGCAGAGATCAGTTACGATCGTACGGAAACACCATATATTTT.

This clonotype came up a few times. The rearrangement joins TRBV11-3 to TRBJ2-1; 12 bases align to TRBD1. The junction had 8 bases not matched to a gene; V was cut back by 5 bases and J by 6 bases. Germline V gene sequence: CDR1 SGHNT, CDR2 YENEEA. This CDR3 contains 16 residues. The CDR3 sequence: CASSPQWDRGLNEQFF. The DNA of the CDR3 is TGTGCCAGCAGCCCCCAGTGGGACAGGGGGCTCAATGAGCAGTTCTTC.

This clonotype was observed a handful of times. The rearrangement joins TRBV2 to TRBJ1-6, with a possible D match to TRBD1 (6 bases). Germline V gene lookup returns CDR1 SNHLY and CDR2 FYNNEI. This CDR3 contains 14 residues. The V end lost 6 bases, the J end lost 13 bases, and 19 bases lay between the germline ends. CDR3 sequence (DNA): TGTGCCAGCAGAGCCCTAGACAGGACCTCTCCCCTCCACTTT. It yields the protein CASRALDRTSPLHF.

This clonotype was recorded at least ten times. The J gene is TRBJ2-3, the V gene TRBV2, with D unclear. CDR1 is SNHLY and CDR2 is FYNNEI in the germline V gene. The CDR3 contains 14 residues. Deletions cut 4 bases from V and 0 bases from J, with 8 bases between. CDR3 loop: CASSGLLSTDTQYF. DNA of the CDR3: TGTGCCAGCAGTGGACTCCTCAGCACAGATACGCAGTATTTT. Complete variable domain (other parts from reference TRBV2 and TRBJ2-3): EPEVTQTPSHQVTQMGQEVILRCVPISNHLYFYWYRQILGQKVEFLVSFYNNEISEKSEIFDDQFSVERPDGSNFTLKIRSTKLEDSAMYFCASSGLLSTDTQYFGPGTRLTVL.

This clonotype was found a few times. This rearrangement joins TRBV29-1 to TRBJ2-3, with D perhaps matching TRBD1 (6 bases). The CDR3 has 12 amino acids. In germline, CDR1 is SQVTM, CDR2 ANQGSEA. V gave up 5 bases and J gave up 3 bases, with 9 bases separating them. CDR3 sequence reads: CSVLQGTDTQYF. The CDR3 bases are TGCAGCGTTTTACAGGGAACAGATACGCAGTATTTT.

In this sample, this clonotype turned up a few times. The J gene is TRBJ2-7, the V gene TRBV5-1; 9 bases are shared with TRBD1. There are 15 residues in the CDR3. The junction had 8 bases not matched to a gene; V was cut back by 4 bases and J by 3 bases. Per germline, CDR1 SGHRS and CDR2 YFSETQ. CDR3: CASSTGQGLYYEQYF. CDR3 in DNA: TGCGCCAGCAGCACCGGACAGGGGCTATACTACGAGCAGTACTTC.

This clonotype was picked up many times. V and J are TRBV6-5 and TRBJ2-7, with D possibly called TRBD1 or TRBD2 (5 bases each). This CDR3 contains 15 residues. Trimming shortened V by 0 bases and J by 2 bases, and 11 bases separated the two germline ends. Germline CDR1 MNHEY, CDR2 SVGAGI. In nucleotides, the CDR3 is TGTGCCAGCAGTTACTCGGTTCCGGGGCCCTACGAGCAGTACTTC. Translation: CASSYSVPGPYEQYF.

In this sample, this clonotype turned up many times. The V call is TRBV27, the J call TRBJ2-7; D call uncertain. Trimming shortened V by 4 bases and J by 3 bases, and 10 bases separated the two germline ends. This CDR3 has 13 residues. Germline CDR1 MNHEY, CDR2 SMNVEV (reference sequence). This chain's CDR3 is CASSSTDRYEQYF. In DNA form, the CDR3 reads TGTGCCAGCAGTTCCACGGACCGCTACGAGCAGTACTTC.

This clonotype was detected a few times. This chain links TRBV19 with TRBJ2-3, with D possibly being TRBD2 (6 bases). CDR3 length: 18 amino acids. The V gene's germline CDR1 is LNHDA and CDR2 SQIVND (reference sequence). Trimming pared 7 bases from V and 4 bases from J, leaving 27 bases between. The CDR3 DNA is TGTGCCAGTACCAATTCCCCGGGGAGGCTTAAGGTCCCAGATACGCAGTATTTT. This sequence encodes CASTNSPGRLKVPDTQYF.

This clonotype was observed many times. Written as DNA, the CDR3 is TGTGCCAGCTCTCTCTGGAGTAATGAAGCTTTCTTT. Amino acid sequence: CASSLWSNEAFF. This chain uses TRBV18 with TRBJ1-1; D uncertain. Germline V gene sequence: CDR1 KGHSH, CDR2 LQKENI. This CDR3 has 12 amino acids. Trimming shortened V by 6 bases and J by 7 bases, and 12 bases separated the two germline ends.

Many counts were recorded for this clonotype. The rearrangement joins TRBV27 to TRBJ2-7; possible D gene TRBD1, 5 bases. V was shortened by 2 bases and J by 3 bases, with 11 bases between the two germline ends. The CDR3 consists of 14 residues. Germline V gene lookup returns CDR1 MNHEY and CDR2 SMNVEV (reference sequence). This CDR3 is CASSLRTFDYEQYF. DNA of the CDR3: TGTGCCAGCAGTTTAAGGACATTTGACTACGAGCAGTACTTC.

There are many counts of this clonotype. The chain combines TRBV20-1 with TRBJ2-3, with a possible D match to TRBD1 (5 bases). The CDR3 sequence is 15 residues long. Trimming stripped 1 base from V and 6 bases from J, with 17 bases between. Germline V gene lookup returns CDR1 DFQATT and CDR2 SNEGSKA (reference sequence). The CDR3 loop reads CSARVQGRTDDTQYF. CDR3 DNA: TGCAGTGCTAGAGTCCAGGGCCGAACCGATGATACGCAGTATTTT.

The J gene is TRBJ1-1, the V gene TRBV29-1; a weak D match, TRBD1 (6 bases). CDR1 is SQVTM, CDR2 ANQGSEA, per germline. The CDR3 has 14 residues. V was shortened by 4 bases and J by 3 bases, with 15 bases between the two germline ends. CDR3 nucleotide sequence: TGCAGCGTTGGTGCGGGGGGCGCATACACTGAAGCTTTCTTT. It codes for CSVGAGGAYTEAFF.

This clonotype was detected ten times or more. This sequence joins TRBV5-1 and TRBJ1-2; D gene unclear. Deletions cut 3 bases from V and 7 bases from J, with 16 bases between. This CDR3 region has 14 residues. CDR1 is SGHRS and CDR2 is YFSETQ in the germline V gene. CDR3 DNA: TGCGCCAGCAGCTGGGAGGGTAACGAACGTGGCTACACCTTC. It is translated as CASSWEGNERGYTF.

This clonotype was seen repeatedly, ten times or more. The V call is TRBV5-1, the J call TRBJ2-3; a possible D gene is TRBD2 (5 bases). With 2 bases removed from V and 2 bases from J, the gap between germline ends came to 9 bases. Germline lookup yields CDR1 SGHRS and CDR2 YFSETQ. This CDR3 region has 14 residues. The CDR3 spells CASSFEGTTDTQYF. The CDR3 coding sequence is TGCGCCAGCAGCTTCGAGGGAACCACAGATACGCAGTATTTT.

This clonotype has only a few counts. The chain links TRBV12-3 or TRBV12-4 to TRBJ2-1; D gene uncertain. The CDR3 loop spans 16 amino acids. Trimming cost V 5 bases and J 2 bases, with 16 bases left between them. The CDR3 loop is CASSPIAGAPYNEQFF. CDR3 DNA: TGTGCCAGCAGTCCTATAGCTGGAGCCCCCTACAATGAGCAGTTCTTC.

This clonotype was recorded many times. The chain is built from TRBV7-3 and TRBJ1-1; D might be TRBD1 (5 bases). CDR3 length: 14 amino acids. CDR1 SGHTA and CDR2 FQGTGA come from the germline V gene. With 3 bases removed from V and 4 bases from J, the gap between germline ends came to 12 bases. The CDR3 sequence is CASSLTAGSTEAFF. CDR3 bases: TGTGCCAGCAGCTTGACGGCAGGGAGCACTGAAGCTTTCTTT.

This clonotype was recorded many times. CDR3 in amino acids: CASSYSLAGGRNEQFF. Written as DNA, the CDR3 is TGTGCCAGCAGTTACTCTTTAGCGGGGGGACGCAATGAGCAGTTCTTC. The gene calls are TRBV6-5 and TRBJ2-1; 10 bases fit TRBD2. The CDR3 extends over 16 amino acids. Germline assignment: CDR1 MNHEY and CDR2 SVGAGI. With V trimmed by 0 bases and J by 6 bases, 5 bases remained unmatched.

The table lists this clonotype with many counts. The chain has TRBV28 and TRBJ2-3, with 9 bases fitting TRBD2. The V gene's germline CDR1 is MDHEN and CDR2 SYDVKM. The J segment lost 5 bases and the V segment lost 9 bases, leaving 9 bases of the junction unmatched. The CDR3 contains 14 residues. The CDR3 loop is CASRLSGGKDTQYF. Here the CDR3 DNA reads TGTGCCAGTAGATTAAGCGGGGGGAAAGATACGCAGTATTTT.

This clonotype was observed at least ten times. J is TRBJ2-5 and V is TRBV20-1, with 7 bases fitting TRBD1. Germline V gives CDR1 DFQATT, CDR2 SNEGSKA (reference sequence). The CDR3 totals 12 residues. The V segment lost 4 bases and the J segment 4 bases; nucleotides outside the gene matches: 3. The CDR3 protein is CSATDRAETQYF. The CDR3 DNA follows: TGCAGTGCTACCGACAGGGCAGAGACCCAGTACTTC.

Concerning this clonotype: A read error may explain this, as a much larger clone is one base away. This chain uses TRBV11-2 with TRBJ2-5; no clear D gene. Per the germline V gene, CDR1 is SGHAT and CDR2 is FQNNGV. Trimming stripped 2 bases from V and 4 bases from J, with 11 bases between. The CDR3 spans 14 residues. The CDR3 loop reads CASSLSGVVETQYF. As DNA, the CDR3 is TGTGCCAGCAGCTTAAGTGGAGTGGTAGAGACCCAGTACTTC.

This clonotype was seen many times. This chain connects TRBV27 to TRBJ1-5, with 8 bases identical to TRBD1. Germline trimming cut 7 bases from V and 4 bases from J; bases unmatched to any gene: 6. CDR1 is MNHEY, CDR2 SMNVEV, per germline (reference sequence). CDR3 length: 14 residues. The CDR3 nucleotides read TGTGCCAGCAACGACAGGGGCGGGAATCAGCCCCAGCATTTT. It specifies CASNDRGGNQPQHF.

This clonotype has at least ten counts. CDR3 DNA: TGCGCCAGCAGTTCTGGACAGGACAATCAGCCCCAGCATTTT. Amino acid sequence: CASSSGQDNQPQHF. This rearrangement joins TRBV5-1 to TRBJ1-5; 7 positions match TRBD1. Germline trimming cut 5 bases from V and 3 bases from J; bases unmatched to any gene: 5. The CDR3 covers 14 residues. Germline CDR1 reads SGHRS; CDR2 reads YFSETQ. The full variable domain, its missing parts supplied by reference TRBV5-1 and TRBJ1-5, is KAGVTQTPRYLIKTRGQQVTLSCSPISGHRSVSWYQQTPGQGLQFLFEYFSETQRNKGNFPGRFSGRQFSNSRSEMNVSTLELGDSALYLCASSSGQDNQPQHFGDGTRLSIL.

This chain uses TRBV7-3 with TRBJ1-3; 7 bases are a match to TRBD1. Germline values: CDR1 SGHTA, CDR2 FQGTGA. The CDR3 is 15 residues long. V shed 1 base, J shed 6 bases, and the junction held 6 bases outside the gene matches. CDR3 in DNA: TGTGCCAGCAGCTTAAGCCCGGGACAGCAAAACACCATATATTTT. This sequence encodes CASSLSPGQQNTIYF.

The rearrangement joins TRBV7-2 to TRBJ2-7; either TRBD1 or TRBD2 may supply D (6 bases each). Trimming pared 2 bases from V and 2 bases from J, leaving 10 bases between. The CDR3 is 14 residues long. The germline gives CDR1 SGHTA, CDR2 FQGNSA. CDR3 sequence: CASSLLRGPYEQYF. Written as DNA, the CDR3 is TGTGCCAGCAGCTTACTTCGGGGGCCCTACGAGCAGTACTTC.

The CDR3, as DNA: TGTGCCAGTAGTCTAAGTCCCGCTGAAGCTTTCTTT. Translating it yields CASSLSPAEAFF. V and J are TRBV19 and TRBJ1-1, with D hard to call. V was shortened by 5 bases and J by 6 bases, with 10 bases between the two germline ends. The CDR3 length is 12 residues. Germline CDR1 is LNHDA and CDR2 is SQIVND (reference sequence).

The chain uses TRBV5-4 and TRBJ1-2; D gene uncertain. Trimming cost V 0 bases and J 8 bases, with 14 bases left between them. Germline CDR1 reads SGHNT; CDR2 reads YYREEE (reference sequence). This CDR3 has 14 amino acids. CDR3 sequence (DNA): TGTGCCAGCAGCTTGGTGTCAGCCTCCACCGGCTACACCTTC. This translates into CASSLVSASTGYTF.

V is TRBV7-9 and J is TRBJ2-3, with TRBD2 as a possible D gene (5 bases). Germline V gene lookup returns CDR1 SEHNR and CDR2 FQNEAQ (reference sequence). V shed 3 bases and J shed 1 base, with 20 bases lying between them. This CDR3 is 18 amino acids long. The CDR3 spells CASSFARSASRRTDTQYF. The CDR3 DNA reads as TGTGCCAGCAGCTTTGCCCGAAGTGCTAGCAGACGCACAGATACGCAGTATTTT.